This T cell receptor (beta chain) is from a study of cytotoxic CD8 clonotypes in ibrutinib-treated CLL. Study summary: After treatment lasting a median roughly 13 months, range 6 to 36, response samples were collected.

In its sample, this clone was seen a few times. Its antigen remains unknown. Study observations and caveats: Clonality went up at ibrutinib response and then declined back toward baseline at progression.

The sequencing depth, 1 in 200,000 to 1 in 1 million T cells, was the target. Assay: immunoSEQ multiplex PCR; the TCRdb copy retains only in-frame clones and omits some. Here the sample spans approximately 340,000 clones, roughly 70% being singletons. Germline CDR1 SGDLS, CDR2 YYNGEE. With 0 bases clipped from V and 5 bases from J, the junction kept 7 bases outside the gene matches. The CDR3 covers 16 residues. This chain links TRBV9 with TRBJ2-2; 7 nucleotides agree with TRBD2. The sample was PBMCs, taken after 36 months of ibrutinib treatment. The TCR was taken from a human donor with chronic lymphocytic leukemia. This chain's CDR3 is CASSVGSGIRTGELFF. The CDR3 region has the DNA TGTGCCAGCAGCGTAGGGAGCGGGATAAGGACCGGGGAGCTGTTTTTT.